The 29 T cell receptor beta chains below all came from one sample that was sequenced in a study of technical replicates of blood from a few donors. Sequencing used immunoSEQ multiplex PCR; TCRdb keeps in-frame clones, though not all of them. The repertoire holds tens of thousands of clones, with 96% as singletons. Specimen: T cells isolated from PBMCs. Receptor source: a human donor in good health.

The chain couples TRBV9 to TRBJ1-5, with TRBD1 matching over 10 bases. The CDR3 is made up of 14 amino acids. Germline-derived CDR1 and CDR2 are SGDLS and YYNGEE. Unmatched junction bases numbered 2, after V lost 3 bases and J lost 5 bases. The CDR3 is CASSGTGGDQPQHF. In DNA, the CDR3 is TGTGCCAGCAGCGGGACAGGGGGAGATCAGCCCCAGCATTTT.

This clone was counted a few times. The chain uses TRBV19 and TRBJ1-5; D is perhaps TRBD1 (5 bases). The CDR3 loop spans 14 amino acids. Germline CDR1 and CDR2: LNHDA and SQIVND (reference sequence). Trimming shortened V by 7 bases and J by 9 bases, and 19 bases separated the two germline ends. Here the CDR3 reads CASNELTQGAPQHF. CDR3 DNA sequence: TGTGCCAGTAACGAATTAACTCAGGGTGCGCCCCAGCATTTT.

The gene calls are TRBV6-5 and TRBJ2-7, with a weak D call TRBD2 (6 bases). The V gene's germline CDR1 is MNHEY and CDR2 SVGAGI. The V end lost 4 bases, the J end lost 2 bases, and 9 bases lay between the germline ends. The CDR3 sequence is 13 residues long. The CDR3 region is CASSWRDAYEQYF. CDR3 nucleotides: TGTGCCAGCAGTTGGCGGGATGCCTACGAGCAGTACTTC.

The V gene is TRBV7-2, the J gene TRBJ2-5; no clear D. CDR1 and CDR2 (germline): SGHTA, FQGNSA. This CDR3 spans 14 amino acids. The ends were cut back, 0 bases at V and 5 bases at J, with 10 bases in the middle. The CDR3 DNA reads as TGTGCCAGCAGCTTAGCTCCTCTTCCGGAGACCCAGTACTTC. Translated, it gives CASSLAPLPETQYF. Together with reference TRBV7-2 and TRBJ2-5, the CDR3 gives the full variable domain: GAGVSQSPSNKVTEKGKDVELRCDPISGHTALYWYRQSLGQGLEFLIYFQGNSAPDKSGLPSDRFSAERTGGSVSTLTIQRTQQEDSAVYLCASSLAPLPETQYFGPGTRLLVL.

The gene calls are TRBV5-1 and TRBJ2-3; maybe TRBD2 (6 bases). Trimming took 1 base from V and 10 from J, leaving 16 bases between them. CDR3 length: 14 residues. Germline values: CDR1 SGHRS, CDR2 YFSETQ. The CDR3 DNA sequence: TGCGCCAGCAGCTTGACGCGGGAACGTATGGCGCAGTATTTT. Amino acids: CASSLTRERMAQYF.

This chain links TRBV4-2 with TRBJ2-7, with D possibly TRBD2 on 6 matching bases. Between the trimmed V and J ends, which lost 1 base and 6 bases, there was a span of 13 bases. The CDR3 is 14 residues long. Germline V gene sequence: CDR1 LGHNA, CDR2 YNFKEQ. This CDR3 reads CASSQVAAGSEQYF. CDR3 nucleotide sequence: TGTGCCAGCAGCCAAGTTGCAGCGGGTAGCGAGCAGTACTTC.

This rearrangement joins TRBV19 to TRBJ2-1; 11 bases are shared with TRBD2. The germline V gene has CDR1 LNHDA and CDR2 SQIVND (reference sequence). The CDR3 has 15 amino acids. V trimming: 4 bases; J trimming: 7 bases; junction bases outside the gene matches: 6. The chain's CDR3 is CASSKLAGVRNEQFF. The CDR3 DNA reads as TGTGCCAGTAGTAAACTAGCGGGAGTTCGTAATGAGCAGTTCTTC.

This rearrangement joins TRBV9 to TRBJ2-2; tentatively, D is TRBD1 (6 bases). From germline, CDR1 is SGDLS and CDR2 YYNGEE. The CDR3 has 13 amino acids. Trimming removed 4 bases at V and 7 bases at J, with 11 bases between. The CDR3 loop reads CASSPGVGGELFF. The CDR3 DNA follows: TGTGCCAGCAGCCCAGGGGTAGGCGGGGAGCTGTTTTTT.

The gene calls are TRBV19 and TRBJ2-7; 8 bases agree with TRBD1. Losses at the gene ends were 7 bases for V and 1 base for J; bases not matched to a gene: 9. This CDR3 comprises 15 residues. The germline V gene has CDR1 LNHDA and CDR2 SQIVND (reference sequence). The CDR3 is CASTPQGDRSYEQYF. CDR3 nucleotides: TGTGCCAGTACCCCACAGGGGGACCGTTCCTACGAGCAGTACTTC.

The chain joins TRBV5-6 to TRBJ1-2; no firm D call. Germline V gene lookup returns CDR1 SGHDT and CDR2 YYEEEE. This CDR3 has 13 amino acids. V lost 4 bases and J 5 bases, leaving 12 bases between the germline ends. The CDR3 nucleotides read TGTGCCAGCAGCATTACTTCGTCGTATGGCTACACCTTC. Translation gives CASSITSSYGYTF. The full variable domain, completed using reference TRBV5-6 and TRBJ1-2, is DAGVTQSPTHLIKTRGQQVTLRCSPKSGHDTVSWYQQALGQGPQFIFQYYEEEERQRGNFPDRFSGHQFPNYSSELNVNALLLGDSALYLCASSITSSYGYTFGSGTRLTVV.

This clone was observed a single time. The V and J genes are TRBV5-1 and TRBJ1-1, with TRBD1 matching 7 bases. The CDR3 has 16 residues. After removal of 4 bases from V and 1 base from J, the junction contained 10 bases not matched to a gene. Germline CDR1 SGHRS, CDR2 YFSETQ. The CDR3 here is CASSRAPGTANTEAFF. CDR3 in DNA: TGCGCCAGCAGCAGAGCTCCCGGGACAGCGAACACTGAAGCTTTCTTT.

The chain has TRBV4-1 and TRBJ2-3, with 9 positions matching TRBD2. CDR1 and CDR2 (germline): MGHRA, YSYEKL. The V gene end was trimmed by 4 bases and the J gene end by 6 bases; junction bases not matched to a gene: 14. The CDR3 has 17 residues. DNA for the CDR3: TGCGCCAGCAGCCCCCGGGGTAGCGGGAGTGGGCCGGATACGCAGTATTTT. It encodes CASSPRGSGSGPDTQYF.

The chain links TRBV7-2 to TRBJ1-2; 8 nucleotides match TRBD1. CDR1 SGHTA and CDR2 FQGNSA come from the germline V gene. This CDR3 contains 16 residues. Trimming removed 0 bases from V and 2 bases from J; junction bases left unmatched: 5. The chain's CDR3 is CASSLAPGQVNYGYTF. CDR3 sequence (DNA): TGTGCCAGCAGCTTAGCCCCGGGACAGGTGAACTATGGCTACACCTTC.

This rearrangement joins TRBV13 to TRBJ2-7, with 8 positions matching TRBD2. Germline trimming cut 5 bases from V and 1 base from J; bases unmatched to any gene: 4. Germline loops: CDR1 PRHDT, CDR2 FYEKMQ (reference sequence). CDR3 length equals 14 residues. The CDR3 region is CASSRGTRSYEQYF. The CDR3, as DNA: TGTGCCAGCAGCCGCGGGACTAGGTCCTACGAGCAGTACTTC. The full variable domain, its missing parts supplied by reference TRBV13 and TRBJ2-7, is AAGVIQSPRHLIKEKRETATLKCYPIPRHDTVYWYQQGPGQDPQFLISFYEKMQSDKGSIPDRFSAQQFSDYHSELNMSSLELGDSALYFCASSRGTRSYEQYFGPGTRLTVT.

The V call is TRBV4-2, the J call TRBJ2-4, with 15 nucleotides matching TRBD2. The germline V gene encodes CDR1 LGHNA and CDR2 YNFKEQ. The CDR3 sequence is 18 residues long. The trim removed 2 bases at V and 7 bases at J, leaving 9 bases unmatched. The CDR3 bases are TGTGCCAGCAGCCAACCCGGACTAGCGGGAGGGCCGCGCAACATTCAGTACTTC. Protein sequence: CASSQPGLAGGPRNIQYF.

CDR3: CASSLYSSGGGYNEQFF. Here the CDR3 DNA reads TGTGCCAGCAGTTTATACTCTAGCGGTGGGGGGTACAATGAGCAGTTCTTC. This chain joins TRBV27 and TRBJ2-1; 7 bases agree with TRBD2. The CDR3 consists of 17 residues. CDR1 is MNHEY, CDR2 SMNVEV, per germline (reference sequence). V lost 1 base to trimming and J lost 4 bases; unmatched junction nucleotides: 10.

The chain is built from TRBV5-1 and TRBJ2-7; TRBD2 matches at 8 bases. This CDR3 spans 18 amino acids. Germline loops: CDR1 SGHRS, CDR2 YFSETQ. The V segment lost 1 base and the J segment 3 bases; nucleotides outside the gene matches: 15. CDR3 region: CASSLLYRVVTSGYEQYF. The CDR3 DNA is TGCGCCAGCAGCTTGTTGTATCGGGTAGTCACTAGCGGCTACGAGCAGTACTTC. Complete variable domain (other parts from reference TRBV5-1 and TRBJ2-7): KAGVTQTPRYLIKTRGQQVTLSCSPISGHRSVSWYQQTPGQGLQFLFEYFSETQRNKGNFPGRFSGRQFSNSRSEMNVSTLELGDSALYLCASSLLYRVVTSGYEQYFGPGTRLTVT.

The V call is TRBV11-2, the J call TRBJ2-7, with 10 bases identical to TRBD1. J gave up 6 bases and V 2 bases, and 7 bases lay outside the gene matches. Germline V gives CDR1 SGHAT, CDR2 FQNNGV. The CDR3 contains 15 residues. The CDR3 DNA sequence: TGTGCCAGCAGCTTAATGAGACAGGGGGCTCTCGAGCAGTACTTC. Translated, it gives CASSLMRQGALEQYF.

Comment on this clone: Other DNA variants within this sample encode the same CDR3. The chain joins TRBV28 to TRBJ2-3; tentative D call: TRBD2 (6 bases). Germline V lookup: CDR1 MDHEN, CDR2 SYDVKM. Trimming removed 2 bases at V and 2 bases at J, with 11 bases between. The CDR3 length is 15 residues. CDR3 bases: TGTGCCAGCAGTTTAGGCGCGGGGCTCACAGATACGCAGTATTTT. The encoded protein is CASSLGAGLTDTQYF.

This rearrangement joins TRBV4-1 to TRBJ2-4; TRBD1 is a possible D gene (6 bases). Germline assignment: CDR1 MGHRA and CDR2 YSYEKL. The CDR3 has 19 amino acids. V was trimmed by 3 bases and J by 0 bases, leaving 21 bases between them. The CDR3 DNA reads as TGCGCCAGCAGCCAGGCCGTCATCGACAGGCCACTAGCCAAAAACATTCAGTACTTC. It yields the protein CASSQAVIDRPLAKNIQYF.

The chain combines TRBV28 with TRBJ1-5; 10 positions match TRBD1. With 7 bases clipped from V and 8 bases from J, the junction kept 11 bases outside the gene matches. In germline, CDR1 is MDHEN, CDR2 SYDVKM. This CDR3 comprises 15 residues. DNA of the CDR3: TGTGCCAGCAATATGCTGACAGGGGGCAGGGAGCCCCAGCATTTT. This gives the protein CASNMLTGGREPQHF.

The rearrangement links TRBV4-3 to TRBJ2-7; D unclear. This CDR3 has 13 residues. Trimming removed 3 bases at V and 6 bases at J, with 12 bases between. The germline V gene encodes CDR1 LGHNA and CDR2 YSLEER. The CDR3 nucleotides read TGCGCCAGCAGCCAGGCGGCCCTCGGCGAGCAGTACTTC. Amino acids: CASSQAALGEQYF.

This clone was found once. The genes are TRBV28 and TRBJ1-1; 8 bases map to TRBD1. J gave up 5 bases and V 4 bases, and 9 bases lay outside the gene matches. Germline CDR1 and CDR2: MDHEN and SYDVKM. The CDR3 length is 15 residues. The DNA of the CDR3 is TGTGCCAGCAGTTCCCTGCAGGGGGCTTATACTGAAGCTTTCTTT. Its translation is CASSSLQGAYTEAFF.

The chain joins TRBV18 to TRBJ2-3, with D perhaps TRBD1 (5 bases). This CDR3 spans 13 amino acids. Germline V gene lookup returns CDR1 KGHSH and CDR2 LQKENI. V gave up 2 bases and J gave up 5 bases, with 8 bases separating them. CDR3 nucleotide sequence: TGTGCCAGCTCACCAATAGGGGAAGATACGCAGTATTTT. Its protein is CASSPIGEDTQYF.

The rearrangement uses TRBV5-1 and TRBJ1-2; 9 nucleotides agree with TRBD1. The CDR3 is made up of 16 amino acids. The V segment lost 5 bases and the J segment 8 bases; nucleotides outside the gene matches: 16. Germline V gene sequence: CDR1 SGHRS, CDR2 YFSETQ. CDR3 coding DNA: TGCGCCAGCAGTTTAGACCTGGACAGGGGAGTTCAGGGCTACACCTTC. It is translated as CASSLDLDRGVQGYTF.

The V gene is TRBV2, the J gene TRBJ2-3; D unclear. The V end was cut by 0 bases, the J end by 0 bases, with 7 bases between. The CDR3 is 15 residues long. Germline V gives CDR1 SNHLY, CDR2 FYNNEI. DNA of the CDR3: TGTGCCAGCAGTGAAGCGAGAGAGAGCACAGATACGCAGTATTTT. Amino acids: CASSEARESTDTQYF.

This clone came up once. The V and J genes are TRBV7-9 and TRBJ2-7; 7 positions agree with TRBD1. The germline CDR1 and CDR2 sequences are SEHNR and FQNEAQ (reference sequence). Unmatched junction bases numbered 4, after V lost 5 bases and J lost 6 bases. The CDR3 runs 12 residues. CDR3 in amino acids: CASSIQGTEQYF. Here the CDR3 DNA reads TGTGCCAGCAGCATACAGGGGACCGAGCAGTACTTC. Complete variable domain (other parts from reference TRBV7-9 and TRBJ2-7): DTGVSQNPRHKITKRGQNVTFRCDPISEHNRLYWYRQTLGQGPEFLTYFQNEAQLEKSRLLSDRFSAERPKGSFSTLEIQRTEQGDSAMYLCASSIQGTEQYFGPGTRLTVT.

The CDR3 DNA follows: TGTGCCAGCAGTATACAGGGGGCCTCTTATCGTGAAGCTTTCTTT. This encodes CASSIQGASYREAFF. The chain has TRBV2 and TRBJ1-1, with TRBD1 matching over 9 bases. Trimming removed 5 bases from V and 7 bases from J; junction bases left unmatched: 11. Per the germline V gene, CDR1 is SNHLY and CDR2 is FYNNEI. The CDR3 runs to 15 residues.

The chain carries TRBV14 and TRBJ2-7; D perhaps matches TRBD1 (6 bases). Germline lookup yields CDR1 SGHDN and CDR2 FVKESK. The ends were cut back, 4 bases at V and 4 bases at J, with 17 bases in the middle. This CDR3 is 15 amino acids long. The CDR3 sequence is CASSPTGRNFYEQYF. Here the CDR3 DNA reads TGTGCCAGCAGCCCTACAGGGCGTAACTTTTACGAGCAGTACTTC.